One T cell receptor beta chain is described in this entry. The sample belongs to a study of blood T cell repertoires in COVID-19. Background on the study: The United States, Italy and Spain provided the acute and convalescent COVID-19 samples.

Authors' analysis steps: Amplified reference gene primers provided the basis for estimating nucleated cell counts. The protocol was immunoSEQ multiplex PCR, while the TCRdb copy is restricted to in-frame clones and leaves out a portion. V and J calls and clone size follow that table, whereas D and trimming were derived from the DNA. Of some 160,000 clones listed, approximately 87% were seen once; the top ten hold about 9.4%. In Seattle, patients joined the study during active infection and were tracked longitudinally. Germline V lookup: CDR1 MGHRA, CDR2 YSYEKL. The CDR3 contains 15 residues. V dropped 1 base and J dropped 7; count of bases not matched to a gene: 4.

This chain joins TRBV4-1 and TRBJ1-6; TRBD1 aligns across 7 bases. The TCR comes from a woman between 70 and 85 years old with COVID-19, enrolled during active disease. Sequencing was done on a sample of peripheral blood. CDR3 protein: CASSQAGGLNSPLHF. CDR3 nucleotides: TGCGCCAGCAGCCAAGCAGGGGGGCTGAATTCACCCCTCCACTTT.